The 25 T cell receptor beta chains given below trace back to one sample, sequenced in a study of shared clonotypes between healthy human individuals. Repertoires were generated with immunoSEQ multiplex PCR, while TCRdb's copy carries only in-frame clones and drops some. The table includes more than 400,000 clones, about 96% detected once. The source material was naive CD4+ T cells sorted from blood. Subset reported: CD45RA+ positively selected. The receptors stem from a woman aged 25 to 39 in good health.

The chain carries TRBV6-5 and TRBJ1-1; the match to TRBD1 covers 8 bases. Germline V gene sequence: CDR1 MNHEY, CDR2 SVGAGI. The CDR3 extends over 14 amino acids. With 5 bases clipped from V and 2 bases from J, the junction kept 4 bases outside the gene matches. CDR3 coding DNA: TGTGCCAGCAGTAAGGACAGGGCCAACACTGAAGCTTTCTTT. This gives the protein CASSKDRANTEAFF.

V usage is TRBV27 and J usage is TRBJ2-2; the match to TRBD1 covers 9 bases. The CDR3 length is 15 residues. Germline V gene sequence: CDR1 MNHEY, CDR2 SMNVEV (reference sequence). Unmatched junction bases numbered 4, after V lost 3 bases and J lost 5 bases. Here the CDR3 reads CASSFWDRDTGELFF. The CDR3 coding sequence is TGTGCCAGCAGTTTTTGGGACAGGGATACCGGGGAGCTGTTTTTT.

V is TRBV6-4 and J is TRBJ2-2; D is unresolved. V was trimmed by 3 bases and J by 6 bases, leaving 14 bases between them. Germline CDR1 MRHNA, CDR2 SNTAGT. This CDR3 comprises 15 residues. This CDR3 reads CASSEGKIGAGELFF. CDR3 sequence (DNA): TGTGCCAGCAGTGAAGGGAAGATTGGAGCCGGGGAGCTGTTTTTT.

The rearrangement links TRBV5-1 to TRBJ2-3; D not resolved. Germline CDR1 is SGHRS and CDR2 is YFSETQ. The germline V and J ends were trimmed by 5 bases and 0 bases, with 13 bases remaining between them. CDR3 size: 15 residues. The CDR3 DNA reads TGCGCCAGCAGTTCCGAGGCAACTAGCACAGATACGCAGTATTTT. It codes for CASSSEATSTDTQYF.

CDR3 bases: TGTGCCAGCAGCTTAACCTTGGCCAACACTGAAGCTTTCTTT. Its translation is CASSLTLANTEAFF. The J gene is TRBJ1-1, the V gene TRBV11-1; D unclear. Germline V CDR1 and CDR2: SGHAT, FQDESV (reference sequence). The CDR3 length is 14 residues. Trimming pared 2 bases from V and 2 bases from J, leaving 9 bases between.

The V and J genes are TRBV27 and TRBJ1-3, with D hard to call. The germline gives CDR1 MNHEY, CDR2 SMNVEV (reference sequence). This CDR3 is built from 14 residues. Trimming removed 5 bases at V and 2 bases at J, with 10 bases between. CDR3 sequence (DNA): TGTGCCAGCAGTCGACATGGGGCTGGAAACACCATATATTTT. It translates to CASSRHGAGNTIYF.

V gene TRBV7-9 combines with J gene TRBJ2-3; no definite D call. The germline V gene encodes CDR1 SEHNR and CDR2 FQNEAQ (reference sequence). The length of the CDR3 is 15 residues. V lost 2 bases and J lost 3, with 12 bases in between. DNA of the CDR3: TGTGCCAGCAGCTTATACGGCGGTTGGACAGATACGCAGTATTTT. Its protein product is CASSLYGGWTDTQYF.

The genes are TRBV2 and TRBJ1-5; tentative D call: TRBD1 (5 bases). Deletions cut 1 base from V and 2 bases from J, with 15 bases between. Per the germline V gene, CDR1 is SNHLY and CDR2 is FYNNEI. The CDR3 contains 17 residues. CDR3 sequence: CASSEGEWGVGNQPQHF. CDR3 bases: TGTGCCAGCAGTGAAGGGGAATGGGGGGTCGGCAATCAGCCCCAGCATTTT.

The V call is TRBV5-1, the J call TRBJ2-7, with 9 bases aligning to TRBD1. Unmatched junction bases numbered 10, after V lost 4 bases and J lost 2 bases. Looked up from germline, CDR1 is SGHRS and CDR2 is YFSETQ. The CDR3 sequence is 16 residues long. DNA for the CDR3: TGCGCCAGCAGCCCGGTGAGACAGGGGGGCCCCTACGAGCAGTACTTC. This gives the protein CASSPVRQGGPYEQYF.

This clone came up a few times. The chain uses TRBV4-1 and TRBJ1-3; D is undetermined. The CDR3 length is 16 residues. Trimming stripped 1 base from V and 0 bases from J, with 10 bases between. Germline values: CDR1 MGHRA, CDR2 YSYEKL. CDR3 bases: TGCGCCAGCAGCCAAGTTGAAGGTCACTCTGGAAACACCATATATTTT. It is translated as CASSQVEGHSGNTIYF.

The chain combines TRBV6-4 with TRBJ2-1, with 9 nucleotides matching TRBD2. The ends lost 4 bases at V and 0 bases at J; junction bases unmatched: 1. The CDR3 totals 15 residues. Per the germline V gene, CDR1 is MRHNA and CDR2 is SNTAGT. The CDR3 spells CASSVSGSSYNEQFF. CDR3 nucleotides: TGTGCCAGCAGTGTTAGCGGGAGCTCCTACAATGAGCAGTTCTTC.

The chain joins TRBV19 to TRBJ1-2; possibly TRBD1 for D (6 bases). V shed 6 bases and J shed 2 bases, with 13 bases lying between them. There are 14 residues in the CDR3. CDR1 is LNHDA, CDR2 SQIVND, per germline (reference sequence). The CDR3 region is CASSLRGGNYGYTF. In DNA, the CDR3 is TGTGCCAGTAGCCTCAGGGGCGGGAACTATGGCTACACCTTC.

The V and J genes are TRBV11-2 and TRBJ2-7; D perhaps matches TRBD1 (6 bases). CDR1 and CDR2 (germline): SGHAT, FQNNGV. The CDR3 extends over 15 amino acids. Trimming took off 3 bases at V and 1 base at J, with 13 bases between the two ends. The CDR3 DNA reads TGTGCCAGCAGCTTTTTGCAGGGGATGTCCTACGAGCAGTACTTC. It encodes CASSFLQGMSYEQYF.

The chain recombines TRBV11-2 with TRBJ2-5; 7 bases match TRBD2. The trim removed 5 bases at V and 4 bases at J, leaving 7 bases unmatched. CDR1 SGHAT and CDR2 FQNNGV come from the germline V gene. The CDR3 sequence is 14 residues long. CDR3 loop: CASSPGGRGETQYF. The CDR3 DNA follows: TGTGCCAGCAGCCCCGGGGGGAGAGGAGAGACCCAGTACTTC.

The V call is TRBV13, the J call TRBJ2-7; no definite D call. The V gene's germline CDR1 is PRHDT and CDR2 FYEKMQ (reference sequence). Trimming left V 0 bases short and J 2 bases short, with 8 bases between. The CDR3 runs 14 residues. CDR3 protein: CASSLGGVTYEQYF. In nucleotides, the CDR3 is TGTGCCAGCAGCTTAGGTGGGGTTACCTACGAGCAGTACTTC. Complete variable domain (other parts from reference TRBV13 and TRBJ2-7): AAGVIQSPRHLIKEKRETATLKCYPIPRHDTVYWYQQGPGQDPQFLISFYEKMQSDKGSIPDRFSAQQFSDYHSELNMSSLELGDSALYFCASSLGGVTYEQYFGPGTRLTVT.

This clone was counted once. The chain has TRBV4-1 and TRBJ2-7; TRBD2 is a possible D gene (6 bases). Trimming pared 3 bases from V and 3 bases from J, leaving 30 bases between. In germline, CDR1 is MGHRA, CDR2 YSYEKL. This CDR3 is 20 amino acids long. CDR3 amino acids: CASSQEGPAGRSAGRYEQYF. The CDR3 nucleotides are TGCGCCAGCAGCCAGGAGGGGCCAGCGGGTAGATCTGCCGGACGCTACGAGCAGTACTTC.

The chain combines TRBV5-4 with TRBJ2-7, with 9 bases aligning to TRBD1. Germline CDR1 and CDR2: SGHNT and YYREEE (reference sequence). The CDR3 totals 14 residues. Germline trimming cut 3 bases from V and 5 bases from J; bases unmatched to any gene: 6. CDR3 protein: CASSSGQGVHEQYF. CDR3 DNA: TGTGCCAGCAGCTCGGGACAGGGTGTCCACGAGCAGTACTTC.

The rearrangement uses TRBV2 and TRBJ2-2; D ambiguous. Per germline, CDR1 SNHLY and CDR2 FYNNEI. V lost 3 bases and J 0 bases, leaving 11 bases between the germline ends. The CDR3 spans 16 residues. The CDR3 nucleotides are TGTGCCAGCAGTGATAGGCCCCAGTCGAACACCGGGGAGCTGTTTTTT. This codes for CASSDRPQSNTGELFF.

V usage is TRBV25-1 and J usage is TRBJ2-3; 8 bases map to TRBD2. Germline V lookup: CDR1 MGHDK, CDR2 SYGVNS. The CDR3 covers 13 residues. Trimming removed 10 bases from V and 3 bases from J; junction bases left unmatched: 6. The DNA of the CDR3 is TGTGCCATGGCCAGCGGGAGAACAGATACGCAGTATTTT. It codes for CAMASGRTDTQYF.

The chain has TRBV14 and TRBJ2-2, with 8 bases identical to TRBD1. V lost 0 bases, J lost 3 bases, and 6 bases stayed unmatched. This CDR3 spans 17 amino acids. CDR1 SGHDN and CDR2 FVKESK come from the germline V gene. The CDR3 coding sequence is TGTGCCAGCAGCCAAGATATCATCAGGGGGCACACCGGGGAGCTGTTTTTT. Amino acids: CASSQDIIRGHTGELFF.

The rearrangement links TRBV29-1 to TRBJ1-1; D is uncertain. V was shortened by 1 base and J by 10 bases, with 16 bases between the two germline ends. Germline assignment: CDR1 SQVTM and CDR2 ANQGSEA. The CDR3 is 13 residues long. The CDR3 reads CSVEGRGRVGAFF. The CDR3 bases are TGCAGCGTTGAAGGGCGAGGGAGGGTTGGAGCTTTCTTT.

The sample holds one count of this clone. This sequence joins TRBV6-5 and TRBJ2-2; a weak D match, TRBD2 (5 bases). The CDR3 has 15 residues. Trimming removed 0 bases from V and 4 bases from J, with 9 bases in between. The V gene's germline CDR1 is MNHEY and CDR2 SVGAGI. CDR3 in DNA: TGTGCCAGCAGTTACTCTGGACTGTTCACCGGGGAGCTGTTTTTT. It specifies CASSYSGLFTGELFF.

The rearrangement uses TRBV10-1 and TRBJ2-2; 11 positions agree with TRBD2. In germline, CDR1 is WNHNN, CDR2 SYGVQD (reference sequence). Unmatched junction bases numbered 2, after V lost 2 bases and J lost 0 bases. The CDR3 spans 17 residues. The CDR3 here is CASSEGTSGSNTGELFF. CDR3 in DNA: TGCGCCAGCAGTGAGGGGACTAGCGGTTCGAACACCGGGGAGCTGTTTTTT.

The chain recombines TRBV29-1 with TRBJ2-7; 10 nucleotides line up with TRBD2. The junction had 15 bases not matched to a gene; V was cut back by 4 bases and J by 3 bases. Germline assignment: CDR1 SQVTM and CDR2 ANQGSEA. CDR3 size: 17 residues. This CDR3 is CSVAGLAEPLVHYEQYF. CDR3 bases: TGCAGCGTTGCTGGACTAGCGGAACCTCTTGTTCACTACGAGCAGTACTTC.

The genes are TRBV11-3 and TRBJ2-1; TRBD2 agrees at 13 bases. Looked up from germline, CDR1 is SGHNT and CDR2 is YENEEA. Germline trimming cut 1 base from V and 4 bases from J; bases unmatched to any gene: 4. CDR3 length: 17 amino acids. DNA for the CDR3: TGTGCCAGCAGCTTAGGGACTAGCGGGAGTCTATACAATGAGCAGTTCTTC. It specifies CASSLGTSGSLYNEQFF.